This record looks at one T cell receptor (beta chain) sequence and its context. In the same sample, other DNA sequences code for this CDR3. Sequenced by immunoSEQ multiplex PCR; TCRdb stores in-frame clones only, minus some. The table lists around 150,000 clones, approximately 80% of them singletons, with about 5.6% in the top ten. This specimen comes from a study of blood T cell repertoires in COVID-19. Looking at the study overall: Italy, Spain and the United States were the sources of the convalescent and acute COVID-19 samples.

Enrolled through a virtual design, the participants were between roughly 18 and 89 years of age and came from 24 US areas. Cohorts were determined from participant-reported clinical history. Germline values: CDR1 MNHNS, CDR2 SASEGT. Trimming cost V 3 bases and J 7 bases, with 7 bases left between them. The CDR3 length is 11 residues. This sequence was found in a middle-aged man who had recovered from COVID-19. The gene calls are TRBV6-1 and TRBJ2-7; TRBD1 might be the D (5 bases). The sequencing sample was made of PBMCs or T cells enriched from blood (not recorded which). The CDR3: CASSDRGEQYF. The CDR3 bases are TGTGCCAGCAGTGATAGGGGAGAGCAGTACTTC.